The 29 T cell receptor beta chains below were found in one sample sequenced in a study of cytomegalovirus exposure and HLA in healthy donors. PCR primers comprised 60 Vbeta and 13 Jbeta primers. Produced via immunoSEQ multiplex PCR; TCRdb's table is partial and in-frame only. The sample has 100,000 to 150,000 clones, approximately 86% seen once. Sequencing input: PBMCs. Receptors were obtained from a boy younger than 18 in good health and CMV-seronegative.

The chain joins TRBV30 to TRBJ2-5; TRBD2 matches at 11 bases. TRBJ2-7 matches the DNA end more closely, so the J call is doubtful. The CDR3 totals 15 residues. The V gene's germline CDR1 is GTSNPN and CDR2 SVGIG (reference sequence). The chain's CDR3 is CAWSSQTSGNDEQYF. In DNA form, the CDR3 reads TGTGCCTGGAGTTCCCAGACTAGCGGGAATGACGAGCAGTACTTC.

The genes are TRBV10-3 and TRBJ1-5, with D possibly TRBD1 on 6 matching bases. The CDR3 extends over 15 amino acids. The V gene's germline CDR1 is ENHRY and CDR2 SYGVKD. V lost 6 bases, J lost 2 bases, and 14 bases lay in between. CDR3 sequence (DNA): TGTGCCATCAGAGCAGGGGATCTAGGCAATCAGCCCCAGCATTTT. This gives the protein CAIRAGDLGNQPQHF.

This clone was found once. The CDR3 DNA sequence: TGTGCCAGCAGCGTCCGACTAGGGCAACTCGGCGATGAGCAGTTCTTC. Protein sequence: CASSVRLGQLGDEQFF. The rearrangement joins TRBV9 to TRBJ2-1; possible D gene TRBD2, 6 bases. This CDR3 has 16 residues. V was clipped by 2 bases and J by 8 bases, with 20 bases between them. The germline gives CDR1 SGDLS, CDR2 YYNGEE.

This chain connects TRBV6-5 to TRBJ1-1, with no clear D. This CDR3 is 14 amino acids long. Between the trimmed V and J ends, which lost 6 bases and 0 bases, there was a span of 11 bases. The germline V gene encodes CDR1 MNHEY and CDR2 SVGAGI. The CDR3 is CASRALLVNTEAFF. DNA of the CDR3: TGTGCCAGCAGGGCTTTACTAGTGAACACTGAAGCTTTCTTT.

This clone has a handful of counts. The genes are TRBV19 and TRBJ1-2, with 8 positions matching TRBD1. V shed 9 bases, J shed 2 bases, and the junction held 5 bases outside the gene matches. The CDR3 runs to 13 residues. CDR1 and CDR2 (germline): LNHDA, SQIVND (reference sequence). The CDR3 loop reads CASRTGLNYGYTF. CDR3 DNA: TGTGCCAGCCGGACAGGGCTGAACTATGGCTACACCTTC.

The chain recombines TRBV9 with TRBJ2-1; 7 bases fit TRBD1. There are 13 residues in the CDR3. Trimming cost V 3 bases and J 12 bases; bases outside gene matches: 9. CDR1 is SGDLS, CDR2 YYNGEE, per germline. This CDR3 is CASSGPTGEWQFF. As DNA, the CDR3 is TGTGCCAGCAGCGGACCAACAGGGGAATGGCAGTTCTTC.

The V and J genes are TRBV9 and TRBJ1-5; 8 nucleotides match TRBD1. Trimming cost V 0 bases and J 7 bases; bases outside gene matches: 6. This CDR3 contains 15 residues. Germline assignment: CDR1 SGDLS and CDR2 YYNGEE. The CDR3 nucleotides read TGTGCCAGCAGCGTAGGATCAGGGGGCGGCCAGCCCCAGCATTTT. Translation gives CASSVGSGGGQPQHF.

The chain carries TRBV19 and TRBJ2-7, with TRBD1 matching 7 bases. With V trimmed by 2 bases and J by 0 bases, 4 bases remained unmatched. CDR1 is LNHDA and CDR2 is SQIVND in the germline V gene (reference sequence). This CDR3 is 15 amino acids long. The CDR3 loop is CASSITGDLSYEQYF. CDR3 DNA: TGTGCCAGTAGTATAACAGGGGACCTCTCCTACGAGCAGTACTTC.

The J gene is TRBJ2-5, the V gene TRBV5-4; TRBD2 is a possible D gene (6 bases). V lost 1 base and J lost 1, with 8 bases in between. CDR1 is SGHNT and CDR2 is YYREEE in the germline V gene (reference sequence). This CDR3 has 14 residues. Here the CDR3 DNA reads TGTGCCAGCAGCTTGACGGGGGTCCAAGAGACCCAGTACTTC. It is translated as CASSLTGVQETQYF.

CDR3 amino acids: CASSGGTKGEKLFF. As DNA, the CDR3 is TGTGCCAGCAGCGGGGGGACCAAGGGGGAAAAACTGTTTTTT. The chain joins TRBV6-1 to TRBJ1-4; D perhaps matches TRBD1 (5 bases). The CDR3 covers 14 residues. Trimming left V 6 bases short and J 8 bases short, with 16 bases between. Germline CDR1 and CDR2: MNHNS and SASEGT.

This rearrangement joins TRBV5-8 to TRBJ1-2; possible D gene TRBD1, 5 bases. Germline V gene lookup returns CDR1 SGHTS and CDR2 YDEGEE. CDR3 size: 15 residues. The V and J ends lost 4 bases and 2 bases respectively, with 15 bases between them. The CDR3 coding sequence is TGTGCCAGCAGCCAGCCGGCCAGGGTGAACTATGGCTACACCTTC. Its protein product is CASSQPARVNYGYTF.

V gene TRBV7-2 combines with J gene TRBJ2-3; 8 bases fit TRBD2. CDR1 and CDR2 from the germline V gene are SGHTA and FQGNSA. The CDR3 runs 15 residues. V lost 3 bases, J lost 0 bases, and 2 bases stayed unmatched. The CDR3 bases are TGTGCCAGCAGCTTTGTAGCGGGGAGCACAGATACGCAGTATTTT. This codes for CASSFVAGSTDTQYF.

This clone was recorded only once. The CDR3 spells CASSPLGGGKLFF. The DNA for the CDR3 is TGTGCCAGCAGCCCGCTTGGGGGGGGAAAACTGTTTTTT. This chain links TRBV7-2 with TRBJ1-4; possibly TRBD1 for D (5 bases). There are 13 residues in the CDR3. Trimming removed 5 bases from V and 10 bases from J, with 14 bases in between. Per the germline V gene, CDR1 is SGHTA and CDR2 is FQGNSA.

The chain is built from TRBV7-3 and TRBJ1-2; D may be TRBD1 (6 bases). Trimming cost V 6 bases and J 1 base, with 15 bases left between them. CDR3 size: 15 residues. Germline loops: CDR1 SGHTA, CDR2 FQGTGA. The CDR3 sequence is CASRVGWGHNYGYTF. The CDR3 DNA follows: TGTGCCAGCAGGGTAGGGTGGGGGCATAACTATGGCTACACCTTC.

The chain links TRBV7-2 to TRBJ2-1; D is perhaps TRBD1 (5 bases). Trimming stripped 2 bases from V and 4 bases from J, with 6 bases between. Looked up from germline, CDR1 is SGHTA and CDR2 is FQGNSA. The CDR3 runs 13 residues. The CDR3 coding sequence is TGTGCCAGCAGCTTAAACAGGTACAATGAGCAGTTCTTC. It translates to CASSLNRYNEQFF.

CDR3 in DNA: TGTGCCAGCAGTGAACTCGGAGGGTACTACGAGCAGTACTTC. It specifies CASSELGGYYEQYF. V usage is TRBV2 and J usage is TRBJ2-7, with D possibly TRBD2 on 6 matching bases. Trimming cost V 2 bases and J 3 bases, with 11 bases left between them. The CDR3 is 14 amino acids. CDR1 and CDR2 (germline): SNHLY, FYNNEI. The full variable domain, rest sourced from reference TRBV2 and TRBJ2-7, is EPEVTQTPSHQVTQMGQEVILRCVPISNHLYFYWYRQILGQKVEFLVSFYNNEISEKSEIFDDQFSVERPDGSNFTLKIRSTKLEDSAMYFCASSELGGYYEQYFGPGTRLTVT.

V and J are TRBV5-4 and TRBJ2-3; D is perhaps TRBD2 (5 bases). CDR1 and CDR2 from the germline V gene are SGHNT and YYREEE (reference sequence). The ends were cut back, 2 bases at V and 1 base at J, with 8 bases in the middle. CDR3 length: 14 residues. The CDR3 DNA follows: TGTGCCAGCAGCTTCACCGGGGGCACAGATACGCAGTATTTT. As protein: CASSFTGGTDTQYF.

This chain uses TRBV2 with TRBJ2-1; 7 bases are a match to TRBD2. Per the germline V gene, CDR1 is SNHLY and CDR2 is FYNNEI. The junction had 7 bases not matched to a gene; V was cut back by 10 bases and J by 7 bases. The CDR3 loop spans 12 amino acids. This CDR3 is CATPGGGNEQFF. The CDR3 DNA reads TGTGCCACCCCTGGGGGGGGGAATGAGCAGTTCTTC.

The CDR3 protein is CASSYRLAGEVVADTQYF. The CDR3 nucleotides are TGCGCCAGCAGCTATCGACTAGCGGGAGAGGTAGTTGCAGATACGCAGTATTTT. The chain joins TRBV4-3 to TRBJ2-3; 12 nucleotides agree with TRBD2. Germline V gives CDR1 LGHNA, CDR2 YSLEER. CDR3 length: 18 amino acids. V gave up 5 bases and J gave up 4 bases; unmatched junction bases: 13.

V gene TRBV7-2 combines with J gene TRBJ2-7; 9 bases match TRBD2. CDR1 is SGHTA, CDR2 FQGNSA, per germline. The CDR3 has 14 amino acids. J lost 5 bases, V lost 6 bases, and 8 bases had no gene match. In DNA form, the CDR3 reads TGTGCCAGCAGAATTGGACTAGCGTCCCACGAGCAGTACTTC. It translates to CASRIGLASHEQYF.

The chain combines TRBV7-3 with TRBJ1-1; D possibly corresponds to TRBD1 (5 bases). The germline gives CDR1 SGHTA, CDR2 FQGTGA. V was trimmed by 0 bases and J by 2 bases, leaving 10 bases between them. This CDR3 region has 15 residues. CDR3 amino acids: CASSLTGGGNTEAFF. CDR3 DNA sequence: TGTGCCAGCAGCTTAACCGGGGGGGGAAACACTGAAGCTTTCTTT.

The rearrangement joins TRBV18 to TRBJ2-6; a possible D gene is TRBD1 (6 bases). In germline, CDR1 is KGHSH, CDR2 LQKENI. The V and J ends lost 0 bases and 4 bases respectively, with 10 bases between them. This CDR3 has 16 residues. The CDR3 spells CASSPPDRIGANVLTF. The CDR3 DNA sequence: TGTGCCAGCTCACCACCCGACAGGATAGGGGCCAACGTCCTGACTTTC.

This clone turned up a few times. V usage is TRBV5-6 and J usage is TRBJ2-2; D gene uncertain. The CDR3 consists of 11 residues. V gave up 2 bases and J gave up 7 bases, with 3 bases separating them. CDR1 is SGHDT, CDR2 YYEEEE, per germline. The DNA for the CDR3 is TGTGCCAGCAGCTTTCACGGGGAGCTGTTTTTT. This codes for CASSFHGELFF.

The chain uses TRBV19 and TRBJ1-5; a weak D match, TRBD1 (5 bases). This CDR3 contains 15 residues. V was clipped by 3 bases and J by 3 bases, with 12 bases between them. Germline-derived CDR1 and CDR2 are LNHDA and SQIVND (reference sequence). The CDR3 loop reads CASSIDGDFNQPQHF. The CDR3 DNA is TGTGCCAGTAGTATTGACGGGGACTTCAATCAGCCCCAGCATTTT.

In nucleotides, the CDR3 is TGTGCCAGTAAGGACAGGGCCACCACCGGGGAGCTGTTTTTT. Its protein product is CASKDRATTGELFF. V usage is TRBV19 and J usage is TRBJ2-2; 8 positions match TRBD1. CDR3 length equals 14 residues. V was pared by 7 bases and J by 4 bases, with 5 bases of the junction left unmatched. Germline-derived CDR1 and CDR2 are LNHDA and SQIVND (reference sequence). The entire variable domain, with the rest obtained from reference TRBV19 and TRBJ2-2, is as follows: DGGITQSPKYLFRKEGQNVTLSCEQNLNHDAMYWYRQDPGQGLRLIYYSQIVNDFQKGDIAEGYSVSREKKESFPLTVTSAQKNPTAFYLCASKDRATTGELFFGEGSRLTVL.

The chain couples TRBV6-1 to TRBJ2-2, with TRBD2 matching 8 bases. The CDR3 runs to 15 residues. The germline CDR1 and CDR2 sequences are MNHNS and SASEGT. V was pared by 2 bases and J by 6 bases, with 5 bases of the junction left unmatched. The CDR3 DNA reads as TGTGCCAGCAGTGAAAGCGGGAGTATCGCCGGGGAGCTGTTTTTT. Protein sequence: CASSESGSIAGELFF.

Only one count was recorded for this clone. V usage is TRBV18 and J usage is TRBJ2-1, with 9 nucleotides matching TRBD1. The CDR3 has 14 amino acids. Trimming cost V 4 bases and J 8 bases; bases outside gene matches: 6. In germline, CDR1 is KGHSH, CDR2 LQKENI. CDR3 amino acids: CASSRDRVEYEQFF. The CDR3 DNA reads TGTGCCAGCTCACGGGACAGGGTTGAATATGAGCAGTTCTTC.

This clone has more than one count but fewer than ten. The chain carries TRBV5-1 and TRBJ2-1; no clear D gene. The germline V gene encodes CDR1 SGHRS and CDR2 YFSETQ. The V end lost 0 bases, the J end lost 0 bases, and 4 bases lay between the germline ends. This CDR3 has 14 amino acids. DNA for the CDR3: TGCGCCAGCAGCTTGGAGAGCTCCTACAATGAGCAGTTCTTC. Its translation is CASSLESSYNEQFF.

This clone was seen a handful of times. The V call is TRBV4-1, the J call TRBJ1-6; D is possibly TRBD1 (6 bases). Germline CDR1 and CDR2: MGHRA and YSYEKL. The CDR3 extends over 16 amino acids. Trimming took off 2 bases at V and 13 bases at J, with 21 bases between the two ends. The CDR3 here is CASSQPSGGLVRPLHF. The CDR3 DNA sequence: TGCGCCAGCAGCCAACCTAGCGGGGGGCTCGTACGTCCCCTCCACTTT.